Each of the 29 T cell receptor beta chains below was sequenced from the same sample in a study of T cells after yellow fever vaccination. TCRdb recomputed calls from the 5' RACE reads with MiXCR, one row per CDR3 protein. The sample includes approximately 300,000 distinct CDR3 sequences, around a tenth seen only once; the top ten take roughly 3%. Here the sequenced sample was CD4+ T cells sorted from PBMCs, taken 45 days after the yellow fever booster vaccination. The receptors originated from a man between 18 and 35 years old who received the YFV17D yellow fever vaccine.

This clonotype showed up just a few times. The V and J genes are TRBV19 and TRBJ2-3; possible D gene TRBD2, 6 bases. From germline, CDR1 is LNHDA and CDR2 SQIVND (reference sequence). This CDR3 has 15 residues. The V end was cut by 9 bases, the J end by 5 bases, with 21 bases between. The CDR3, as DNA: TGTGCCAGCTCCGAGGACACGGGGGTCCGAGATACGCAGTATTTT. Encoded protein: CASSEDTGVRDTQYF.

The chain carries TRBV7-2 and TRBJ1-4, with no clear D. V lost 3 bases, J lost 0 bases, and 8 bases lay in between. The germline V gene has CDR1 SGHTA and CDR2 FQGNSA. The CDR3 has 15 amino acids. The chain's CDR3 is CASSLFGPTNEKLFF. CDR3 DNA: TGTGCCAGCAGCTTGTTTGGGCCAACTAATGAAAAACTGTTTTTT.

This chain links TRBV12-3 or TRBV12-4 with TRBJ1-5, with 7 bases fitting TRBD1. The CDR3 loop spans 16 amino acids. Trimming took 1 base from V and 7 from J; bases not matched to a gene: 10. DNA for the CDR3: TGTGCCAGCAGTTTAGTTTCCTACAGGGGAGAACAGCCCCAGCATTTT. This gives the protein CASSLVSYRGEQPQHF.

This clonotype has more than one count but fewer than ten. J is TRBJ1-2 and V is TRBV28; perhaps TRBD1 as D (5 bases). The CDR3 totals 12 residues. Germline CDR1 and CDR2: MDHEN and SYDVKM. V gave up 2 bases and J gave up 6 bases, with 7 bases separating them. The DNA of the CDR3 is TGTGCCAGCAGTTTACGGGACCATGGCTACACCTTC. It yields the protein CASSLRDHGYTF.

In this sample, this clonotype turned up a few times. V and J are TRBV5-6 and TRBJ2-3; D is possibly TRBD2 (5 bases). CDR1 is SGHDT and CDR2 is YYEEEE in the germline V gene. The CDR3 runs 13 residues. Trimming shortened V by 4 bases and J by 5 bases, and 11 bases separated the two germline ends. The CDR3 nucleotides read TGTGCCAGCAGCCCCGTTGGAGGAGATACGCAGTATTTT. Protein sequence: CASSPVGGDTQYF.

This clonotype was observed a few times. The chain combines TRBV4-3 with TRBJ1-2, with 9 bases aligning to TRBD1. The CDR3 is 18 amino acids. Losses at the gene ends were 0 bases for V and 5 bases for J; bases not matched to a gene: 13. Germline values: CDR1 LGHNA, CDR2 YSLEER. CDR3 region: CASSQDSTDRGHPYGYTF. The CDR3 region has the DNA TGCGCCAGCAGCCAAGATTCCACGGACAGGGGTCACCCTTATGGCTACACCTTC.

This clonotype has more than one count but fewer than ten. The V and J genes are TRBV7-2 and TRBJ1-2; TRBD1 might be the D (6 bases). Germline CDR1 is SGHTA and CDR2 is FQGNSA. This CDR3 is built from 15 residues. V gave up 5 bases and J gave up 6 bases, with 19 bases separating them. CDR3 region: CASSLLYVGADGYTF. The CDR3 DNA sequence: TGTGCCAGCAGCCTCCTCTATGTGGGGGCAGATGGCTACACCTTC.

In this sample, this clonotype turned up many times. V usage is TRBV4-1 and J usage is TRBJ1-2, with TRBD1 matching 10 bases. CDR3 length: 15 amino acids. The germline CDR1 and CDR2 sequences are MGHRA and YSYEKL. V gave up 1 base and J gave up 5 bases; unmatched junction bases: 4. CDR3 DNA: TGCGCCAGCAGCCAAGGACAGGGGGCTGGGTATGGCTACACCTTC. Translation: CASSQGQGAGYGYTF.

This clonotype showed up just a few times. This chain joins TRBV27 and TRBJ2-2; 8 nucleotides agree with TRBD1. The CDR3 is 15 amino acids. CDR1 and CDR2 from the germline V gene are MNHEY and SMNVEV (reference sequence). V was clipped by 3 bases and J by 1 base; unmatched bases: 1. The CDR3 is CASSLTGVNTGELFF. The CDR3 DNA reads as TGTGCCAGCAGTTTGACAGGGGTGAACACCGGGGAGCTGTTTTTT.

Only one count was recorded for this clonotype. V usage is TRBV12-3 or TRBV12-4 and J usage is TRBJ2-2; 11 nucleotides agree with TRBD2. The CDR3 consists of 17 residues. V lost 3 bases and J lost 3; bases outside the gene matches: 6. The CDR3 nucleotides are TGTGCCAGCAGTTTCCTAGCGGGGGGACATGACACCGGGGAGCTGTTTTTT. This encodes CASSFLAGGHDTGELFF.

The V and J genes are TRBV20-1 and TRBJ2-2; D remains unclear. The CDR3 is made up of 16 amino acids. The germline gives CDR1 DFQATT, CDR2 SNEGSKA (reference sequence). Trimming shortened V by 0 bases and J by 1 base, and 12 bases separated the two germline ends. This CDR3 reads CSARDPRAENTGELFF. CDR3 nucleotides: TGCAGTGCTAGAGATCCTCGGGCAGAGAACACCGGGGAGCTGTTTTTT.

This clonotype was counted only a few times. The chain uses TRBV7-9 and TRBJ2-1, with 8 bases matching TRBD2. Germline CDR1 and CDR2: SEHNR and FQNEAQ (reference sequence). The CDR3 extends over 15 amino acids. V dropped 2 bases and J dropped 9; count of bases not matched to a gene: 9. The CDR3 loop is CASSLHLAGGGEQFF. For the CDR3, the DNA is TGTGCCAGCAGCTTACATCTAGCCGGGGGGGGTGAGCAGTTCTTC.

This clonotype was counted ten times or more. The CDR3 protein is CASSSRVYEQYF. The CDR3 bases are TGTGCCAGCAGTTCCCGGGTTTACGAGCAGTACTTC. The genes are TRBV12-3 or TRBV12-4 and TRBJ2-7; D uncertain. The V end lost 4 bases, the J end lost 4 bases, and 8 bases lay between the germline ends. The CDR3 is 12 amino acids.

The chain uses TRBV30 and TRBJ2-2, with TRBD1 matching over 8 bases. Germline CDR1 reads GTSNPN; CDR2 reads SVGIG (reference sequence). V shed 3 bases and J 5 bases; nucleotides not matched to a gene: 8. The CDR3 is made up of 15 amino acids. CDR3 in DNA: TGTGCCTGGAGAGGCTTACAGGGGGTTACCGGGGAGCTGTTTTTT. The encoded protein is CAWRGLQGVTGELFF.

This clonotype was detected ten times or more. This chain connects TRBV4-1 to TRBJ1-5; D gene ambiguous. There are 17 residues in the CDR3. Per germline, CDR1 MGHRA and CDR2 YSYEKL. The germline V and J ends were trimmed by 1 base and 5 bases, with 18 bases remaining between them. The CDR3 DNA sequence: TGCGCCAGCAGCCAAGCGGGTTGGCCAGTAAAAGATCAGCCCCAGCATTTT. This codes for CASSQAGWPVKDQPQHF.

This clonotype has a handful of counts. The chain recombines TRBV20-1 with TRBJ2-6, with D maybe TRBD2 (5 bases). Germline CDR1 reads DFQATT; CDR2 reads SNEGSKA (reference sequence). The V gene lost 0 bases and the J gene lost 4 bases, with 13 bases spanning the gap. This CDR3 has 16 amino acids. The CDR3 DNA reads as TGCAGTGCTAGAGACAGACGGTCGGGGGGGGCCAACGTCCTGACTTTC. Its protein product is CSARDRRSGGANVLTF.

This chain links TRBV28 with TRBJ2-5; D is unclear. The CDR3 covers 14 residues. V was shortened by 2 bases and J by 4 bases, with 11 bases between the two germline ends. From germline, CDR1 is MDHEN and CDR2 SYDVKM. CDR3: CASSLATLRETQYF. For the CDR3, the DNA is TGTGCCAGCAGTTTAGCCACCCTTCGAGAGACCCAGTACTTC.

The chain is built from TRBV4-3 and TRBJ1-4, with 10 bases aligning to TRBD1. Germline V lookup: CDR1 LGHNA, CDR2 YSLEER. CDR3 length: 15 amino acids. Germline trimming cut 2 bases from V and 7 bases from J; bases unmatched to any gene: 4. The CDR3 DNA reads TGCGCCAGCAGCCAAATGACAGGGGGCGTTGAAAAACTGTTTTTT. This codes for CASSQMTGGVEKLFF.

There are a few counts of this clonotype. As DNA, the CDR3 is TGTGCCAGCAGTTCTGGAGGTCTACAGGGTCATTATGGCTACACCTTC. As protein: CASSSGGLQGHYGYTF. The chain carries TRBV6-2 or TRBV6-3 and TRBJ1-2; D perhaps matches TRBD1 (6 bases). Germline CDR1 reads MNHEY; CDR2 reads SVGEGT. This CDR3 comprises 16 residues. V lost 4 bases and J 5 bases, leaving 20 bases between the germline ends.

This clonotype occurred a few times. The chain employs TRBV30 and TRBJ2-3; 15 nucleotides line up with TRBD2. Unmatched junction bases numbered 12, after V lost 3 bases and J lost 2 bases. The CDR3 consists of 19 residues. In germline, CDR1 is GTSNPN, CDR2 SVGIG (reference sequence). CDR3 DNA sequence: TGTGCCTGGAGGATAGGTTGGACTAGCGGGGGGGCCCACACAGATACGCAGTATTTT. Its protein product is CAWRIGWTSGGAHTDTQYF. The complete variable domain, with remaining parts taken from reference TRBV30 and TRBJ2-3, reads SQTIHQWPATLVQPVGSPLSLECTVEGTSNPNLYWYRQAAGRGLQLLFYSVGIGQISSEVPQNLSASRPQDRQFILSSKKLLLSDSGFYLCAWRIGWTSGGAHTDTQYFGPGTRLTVL.

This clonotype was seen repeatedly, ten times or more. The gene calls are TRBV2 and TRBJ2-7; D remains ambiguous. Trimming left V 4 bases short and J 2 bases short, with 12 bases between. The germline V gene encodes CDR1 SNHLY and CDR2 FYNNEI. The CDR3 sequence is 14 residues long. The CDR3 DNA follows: TGTGCCAGCAGTGTATCCGGCCAGGCCTACGAGCAGTACTTC. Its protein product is CASSVSGQAYEQYF.

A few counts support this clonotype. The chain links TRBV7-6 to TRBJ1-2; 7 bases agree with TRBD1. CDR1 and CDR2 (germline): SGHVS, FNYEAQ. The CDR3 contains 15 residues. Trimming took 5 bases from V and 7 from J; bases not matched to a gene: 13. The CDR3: CASSQPDRDSGGYTF. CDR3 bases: TGTGCCAGCAGCCAGCCCGACAGGGACAGTGGTGGCTACACCTTC.

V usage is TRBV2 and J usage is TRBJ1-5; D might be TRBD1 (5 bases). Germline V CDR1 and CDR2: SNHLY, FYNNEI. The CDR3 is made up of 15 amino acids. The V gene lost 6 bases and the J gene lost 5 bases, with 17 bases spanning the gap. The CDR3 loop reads CASRQGVLIYQPQHF. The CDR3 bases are TGTGCCAGCAGACAAGGGGTACTGATATATCAGCCCCAGCATTTT.

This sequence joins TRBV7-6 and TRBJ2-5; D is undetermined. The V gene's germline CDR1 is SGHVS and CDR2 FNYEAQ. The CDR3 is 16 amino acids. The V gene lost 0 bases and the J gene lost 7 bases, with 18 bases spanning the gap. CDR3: CASSLALTTAPATQYF. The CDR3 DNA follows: TGTGCCAGCAGCTTAGCGCTAACAACAGCCCCTGCGACCCAGTACTTC. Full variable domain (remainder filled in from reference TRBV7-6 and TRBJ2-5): GAGVSQSPRYKVTKRGQDVALRCDPISGHVSLYWYRQALGQGPEFLTYFNYEAQQDKSGLPNDRFSAERPEGSISTLTIQRTEQRDSAMYRCASSLALTTAPATQYFGPGTRLLVL.

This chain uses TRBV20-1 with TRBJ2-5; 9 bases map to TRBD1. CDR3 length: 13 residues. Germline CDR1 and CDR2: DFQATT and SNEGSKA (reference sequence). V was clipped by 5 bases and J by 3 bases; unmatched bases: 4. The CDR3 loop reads CSAPGTGKETQYF. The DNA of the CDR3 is TGCAGTGCTCCGGGGACAGGGAAAGAGACCCAGTACTTC.

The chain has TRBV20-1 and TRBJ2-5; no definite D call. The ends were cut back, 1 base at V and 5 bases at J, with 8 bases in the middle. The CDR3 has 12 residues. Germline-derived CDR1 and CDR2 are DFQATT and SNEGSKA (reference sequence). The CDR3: CSARGPLETQYF. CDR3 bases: TGCAGTGCTAGAGGCCCCCTGGAGACCCAGTACTTC.

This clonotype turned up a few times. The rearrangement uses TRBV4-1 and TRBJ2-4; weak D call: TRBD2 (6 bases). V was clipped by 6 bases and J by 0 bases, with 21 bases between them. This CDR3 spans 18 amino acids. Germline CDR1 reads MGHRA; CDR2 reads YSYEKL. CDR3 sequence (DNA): TGCGCCAGCAGTTACCCCGGACGGCTGGGAGGAGCCAAAAACATTCAGTACTTC. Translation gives CASSYPGRLGGAKNIQYF.

DNA of the CDR3: TGCAGTGCCCTGACAGGGCGCAGGTTCTGTGGCTACACCTTC. As protein: CSALTGRRFCGYTF. This chain connects TRBV20-1 to TRBJ1-2; 7 nucleotides align to TRBD1. Germline CDR1 reads DFQATT; CDR2 reads SNEGSKA (reference sequence). J was trimmed by 7 bases and V by 6 bases; bases with no gene match: 14. The CDR3 is 14 residues long.

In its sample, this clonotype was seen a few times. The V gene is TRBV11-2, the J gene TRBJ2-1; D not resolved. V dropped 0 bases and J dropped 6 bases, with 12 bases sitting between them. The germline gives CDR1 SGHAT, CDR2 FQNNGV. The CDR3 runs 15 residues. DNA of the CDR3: TGTGCCAGCAGCTTAGATCTGTGGCTATCCAATGAGCAGTTCTTC. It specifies CASSLDLWLSNEQFF.